These 28 T cell receptor beta chains were sequenced from one sample in a study of radiation and T cells in renal cell carcinoma. Generated by immunoSEQ multiplex PCR, the TCRdb table keeps only in-frame clones and is missing some. Here the sample spans around 21,000 clones, 45% to 50% being singletons. Treatment described: 15 Gy SBRT to primary tumor, nephrectomy 4 weeks later. The source material was tumor tissue, sampled from a patient whose treatment included radiotherapy and nephrectomy. The receptor source for this set is a woman between 50 and 59 years old with renal cell carcinoma.

This chain links TRBV9 with TRBJ1-1; D gene ambiguous. The CDR3 has 14 residues. From germline, CDR1 is SGDLS and CDR2 YYNGEE. V lost 6 bases and J lost 0, with 12 bases in between. The DNA of the CDR3 is TGTGCCAGCACCGCGGGGAGCGTGAACACTGAAGCTTTCTTT. Its protein product is CASTAGSVNTEAFF.

J is TRBJ2-7 and V is TRBV5-1; the match to TRBD2 covers 7 bases. The germline gives CDR1 SGHRS, CDR2 YFSETQ. With V trimmed by 4 bases and J by 5 bases, 9 bases remained unmatched. The CDR3 loop spans 14 amino acids. The CDR3 DNA reads as TGCGCCAGCAGCCGGGGACTACCTCCGGACGAGCAGTACTTC. Protein sequence: CASSRGLPPDEQYF.

This clone was picked up a small number of times. The chain links TRBV4-3 to TRBJ1-1, with D unclear. Trimming removed 0 bases from V and 1 base from J, with 6 bases in between. Germline V gene lookup returns CDR1 LGHNA and CDR2 YSLEER. The CDR3 runs to 14 residues. CDR3 sequence reads: CASSQDRKNTEAFF. The CDR3 bases are TGCGCCAGCAGCCAAGATAGGAAGAACACTGAAGCTTTCTTT.

This clone is deemed medium-sized. The chain joins TRBV4-2 to TRBJ2-5, with D tentatively TRBD1 (6 bases). V gave up 1 base and J gave up 1 base, with 7 bases separating them. The CDR3 has 14 residues. Germline V gene data show CDR1 as LGHNA and CDR2 as YNFKEQ. Here the CDR3 reads CASSQADSQETQYF. The DNA for the CDR3 is TGTGCCAGCAGCCAAGCGGACAGCCAAGAGACCCAGTACTTC.

This clone came up many times. This sequence joins TRBV7-6 and TRBJ2-1, with no clear D. Trimming left V 3 bases short and J 8 bases short, with 17 bases between. CDR1 is SGHVS and CDR2 is FNYEAQ in the germline V gene. The CDR3 runs 15 residues. CDR3 nucleotide sequence: TGTGCCAGCAGCTTCGCGGACCGAGGAGTCGATGAGCAGTTCTTC. Translating gives CASSFADRGVDEQFF.

The V call is TRBV7-2, the J call TRBJ2-4; D may be TRBD1 (5 bases). Germline CDR1 SGHTA, CDR2 FQGNSA. The CDR3 length is 14 residues. Trimming took 1 base from V and 5 from J, leaving 9 bases between them. The CDR3 bases are TGTGCCAGCAGCTTAGGGGGCGTTGAAAACATTCAGTACTTC. It translates to CASSLGGVENIQYF.

This chain connects TRBV29-1 to TRBJ1-1; weak D call: TRBD1 (5 bases). V gave up 5 bases and J gave up 0 bases, with 16 bases separating them. This CDR3 contains 15 residues. Germline V lookup: CDR1 SQVTM, CDR2 ANQGSEA. The CDR3 DNA reads as TGCAGCGTTTCAGCGACAGCAGACCTGAACACTGAAGCTTTCTTT. Translation gives CSVSATADLNTEAFF. Drawing the rest from reference TRBV29-1 and TRBJ1-1, the complete variable domain is SAVISQKPSRDICQRGTSLTIQCQVDSQVTMMFWYRQQPGQSLTLIATANQGSEATYESGFVIDKFPISRPNLTFSTLTVSNMSPEDSSIYLCSVSATADLNTEAFFGQGTRLTVV.

This clone was observed many times. V usage is TRBV5-1 and J usage is TRBJ1-1; D is undetermined. The V gene's germline CDR1 is SGHRS and CDR2 YFSETQ. The CDR3 contains 13 residues. V lost 4 bases to trimming and J lost 4 bases, with 11 bases between them. The CDR3 sequence: CASSNSWTTEAFF. The CDR3 DNA reads TGCGCCAGCAGCAACAGTTGGACCACTGAAGCTTTCTTT.

The chain is built from TRBV7-3 and TRBJ1-2; D gene ambiguous. The CDR3 is made up of 14 amino acids. CDR1 and CDR2 from the germline V gene are SGHTA and FQGTGA. Trimming removed 1 base at V and 6 bases at J, with 12 bases between. The CDR3 bases are TGTGCCAGCAGCTTAAGCCCGGCAGAGCATGGCTACACCTTC. Protein: CASSLSPAEHGYTF. Variable domain in full (rest from reference TRBV7-3 and TRBJ1-2): GAGVSQTPSNKVTEKGKYVELRCDPISGHTALYWYRQSLGQGPEFLIYFQGTGAADDSGLPNDRFFAVRPEGSVSTLKIQRTERGDSAVYLCASSLSPAEHGYTFGSGTRLTVV.

The rearrangement joins TRBV30 to TRBJ1-2; TRBD1 might be the D (6 bases). The V gene's germline CDR1 is GTSNPN and CDR2 SVGIG (reference sequence). This CDR3 comprises 12 residues. Trimming removed 8 bases from V and 4 bases from J, with 14 bases in between. DNA for the CDR3: TGTGCCCGACAACAGGGCACCTATGGCTACACCTTC. Amino acid sequence: CARQQGTYGYTF. The whole variable domain, remainder taken from reference TRBV30 and TRBJ1-2, is SQTIHQWPATLVQPVGSPLSLECTVEGTSNPNLYWYRQAAGRGLQLLFYSVGIGQISSEVPQNLSASRPQDRQFILSSKKLLLSDSGFYLCARQQGTYGYTFGSGTRLTVV.

The chain recombines TRBV7-9 with TRBJ1-1, with D unclear. Germline-derived CDR1 and CDR2 are SEHNR and FQNEAQ (reference sequence). Trimming cost V 5 bases and J 4 bases, with 20 bases left between them. The CDR3 consists of 16 residues. As DNA, the CDR3 is TGTGCCAGCAGCCCCCCTGGAGGACGTGGGTTCACTGAAGCTTTCTTT. Its protein is CASSPPGGRGFTEAFF.

This clone was detected a few times. The V and J genes are TRBV11-2 and TRBJ2-3; tentative D call: TRBD2 (5 bases). The CDR3 runs 16 residues. V was trimmed by 1 base and J by 1 base, leaving 12 bases between them. Germline values: CDR1 SGHAT, CDR2 FQNNGV. CDR3 in amino acids: CASSLAVGVRTDTQYF. The CDR3 DNA reads TGTGCCAGCAGCTTAGCAGTGGGAGTACGCACAGATACGCAGTATTTT.

V is TRBV11-2 and J is TRBJ1-6; possibly TRBD1 for D (5 bases). Trimming cost V 7 bases and J 4 bases, with 20 bases left between them. The V gene's germline CDR1 is SGHAT and CDR2 FQNNGV. The CDR3 runs 17 residues. This CDR3 reads CASNPLPWGGYNSPLHF. The CDR3 DNA reads as TGTGCCAGCAACCCACTCCCGTGGGGGGGTTATAATTCACCCCTCCACTTT.

This clone was picked up many times. V and J are TRBV15 and TRBJ2-3; TRBD1 matches 7 bases. CDR3 size: 17 residues. Germline V gene sequence: CDR1 LNHNV, CDR2 YYDKDF (reference sequence). After removal of 1 base from V and 2 bases from J, the junction contained 9 bases not matched to a gene. The CDR3 region has the DNA TGTGCCACCAGCAGAGTAGGAACAGGGGCCAACACAGATACGCAGTATTTT. Translation: CATSRVGTGANTDTQYF.

The sample holds many counts of this clone. The chain joins TRBV6-6 to TRBJ1-5; D may be TRBD1 (6 bases). Trimming stripped 6 bases from V and 3 bases from J, with 15 bases between. The CDR3 is 15 residues long. CDR1 is MNHNY and CDR2 is SVGAGI in the germline V gene (reference sequence). CDR3: CASSGQTRINQPQHF. The CDR3 DNA is TGTGCCAGCAGCGGACAGACCAGAATCAATCAGCCCCAGCATTTT.

This clone was detected only a few times. The CDR3 reads CASSMEQGGRQRGYTF. The CDR3 DNA reads as TGTGCCAGTAGTATGGAGCAAGGGGGCAGACAGCGCGGCTACACCTTC. The chain joins TRBV19 to TRBJ1-2; TRBD1 aligns across 7 bases. Germline CDR1 LNHDA, CDR2 SQIVND (reference sequence). This CDR3 has 16 residues. The junction had 15 bases not matched to a gene; V was cut back by 3 bases and J by 8 bases.

V is TRBV5-4 and J is TRBJ1-2; tentative D call: TRBD1 (5 bases). CDR1 is SGHNT, CDR2 YYREEE, per germline (reference sequence). V shed 4 bases and J shed 2 bases, with 18 bases lying between them. This CDR3 spans 16 amino acids. The CDR3 reads CASSQDWDSSNYGYTF. The DNA of the CDR3 is TGTGCCAGCAGCCAAGACTGGGACTCGTCGAACTATGGCTACACCTTC.

The chain couples TRBV6-6 to TRBJ2-2; maybe TRBD2 (6 bases). The V and J ends lost 5 bases and 6 bases respectively, with 13 bases between them. The CDR3 runs 14 residues. CDR1 is MNHNY and CDR2 is SVGAGI in the germline V gene (reference sequence). CDR3: CASSAGSRPGELFF. In DNA form, the CDR3 reads TGTGCCAGCAGTGCGGGAAGTAGACCCGGGGAGCTGTTTTTT.

This clone occurred many times. Its ends do not fully match the called genes, so a read error is possible. This chain connects TRBV7-7 to TRBJ1-4; possibly TRBD1 for D (6 bases). This CDR3 has 15 residues. Per germline, CDR1 SSHAT and CDR2 FNYEAQ (reference sequence). The CDR3 spells CASSRTVGGNEKLFF. The CDR3, as DNA: TGTGCTAGCAGTCGGACAGTGGGGGGTAATGAAAAACTGTTTTTT.

The gene calls are TRBV11-2 and TRBJ1-2, with a tentative D call TRBD1 (5 bases). Germline values: CDR1 SGHAT, CDR2 FQNNGV. CDR3 length equals 15 residues. The germline V and J ends were trimmed by 0 bases and 3 bases, with 11 bases remaining between them. CDR3 nucleotide sequence: TGTGCCAGCAGCTTAGATTTTCAGGGATACTATGGCTACACCTTC. Its protein product is CASSLDFQGYYGYTF.

This clone has only a few counts. CDR3 residues: CASSPPGQGMANEQFF. The CDR3 DNA reads as TGTGCCAGCAGCCCACCGGGACAGGGGATGGCGAATGAGCAGTTCTTC. The chain is built from TRBV7-9 and TRBJ2-1, with 10 positions matching TRBD1. Trimming took 5 bases from V and 7 from J; bases not matched to a gene: 11. This CDR3 contains 16 residues. CDR1 and CDR2 from the germline V gene are SEHNR and FQNEAQ (reference sequence).

CDR3 nucleotides: TGTGCCAGCAGCCTATGGACTACCCTTCGGGATACGCAGTATTTT. Protein product: CASSLWTTLRDTQYF. The rearrangement joins TRBV7-2 to TRBJ2-3; D might be TRBD2 (6 bases). The ends were cut back, 5 bases at V and 6 bases at J, with 18 bases in the middle. The CDR3 is 15 residues long. The germline V gene encodes CDR1 SGHTA and CDR2 FQGNSA.

The rearrangement uses TRBV30 and TRBJ1-2; 9 bases agree with TRBD1. In germline, CDR1 is GTSNPN, CDR2 SVGIG (reference sequence). Trimming cost V 5 bases and J 7 bases; bases outside gene matches: 11. The CDR3 is 14 amino acids. The CDR3 sequence: CAWGTGTLFGGYTF. The CDR3 DNA sequence: TGTGCCTGGGGGACAGGGACGCTATTCGGTGGCTACACCTTC.

This clone occurred a few times. The genes are TRBV10-3 and TRBJ1-1; TRBD1 is a possible D gene (5 bases). Between the trimmed V and J ends, which lost 0 bases and 1 base, there was a span of 18 bases. The CDR3 is made up of 18 amino acids. CDR1 is ENHRY, CDR2 SYGVKD, per germline. CDR3 coding DNA: TGTGCCATCAGTGAGTCTTGGACGGCACCTGGGGGGAACACTGAAGCTTTCTTT. Translated, it gives CAISESWTAPGGNTEAFF.

V usage is TRBV14 and J usage is TRBJ2-3, with 13 positions matching TRBD2. J lost 5 bases, V lost 4 bases, and 6 bases had no gene match. The CDR3 covers 16 residues. Germline-derived CDR1 and CDR2 are SGHDN and FVKESK. In nucleotides, the CDR3 is TGTGCCAGCAGCCCCCTACTAGCGGGGGGGGGAGATACGCAGTATTTT. It encodes CASSPLLAGGGDTQYF.

This rearrangement joins TRBV20-1 to TRBJ2-7; D is undetermined. This CDR3 has 11 amino acids. Trimming stripped 0 bases from V and 7 bases from J, with 7 bases between. From germline, CDR1 is DFQATT and CDR2 SNEGSKA (reference sequence). The DNA of the CDR3 is TGCAGTGCTAGAGACAGTCTGGAGCAGTACTTC. Its protein product is CSARDSLEQYF.

This clone was observed a few times. The genes are TRBV4-2 and TRBJ1-6; TRBD1 aligns across 7 bases. The CDR3 is 19 amino acids. J was trimmed by 11 bases and V by 0 bases; bases with no gene match: 19. CDR1 is LGHNA and CDR2 is YNFKEQ in the germline V gene. CDR3 loop: CASSQDVLDREAPGAPLHF. The CDR3, as DNA: TGTGCCAGCAGCCAAGACGTTCTCGACAGGGAGGCCCCCGGGGCACCCCTCCACTTT.

This clone appeared many times. The rearrangement uses TRBV6-1 and TRBJ1-1; 7 nucleotides agree with TRBD1. The CDR3 covers 14 residues. Germline V gene data show CDR1 as MNHNS and CDR2 as SASEGT. V was clipped by 4 bases and J by 1 base; unmatched bases: 3. The CDR3 coding sequence is TGTGCCAGCAGTGCGCGACAGGGGAACACTGAAGCTTTCTTT. Amino acid sequence: CASSARQGNTEAFF.